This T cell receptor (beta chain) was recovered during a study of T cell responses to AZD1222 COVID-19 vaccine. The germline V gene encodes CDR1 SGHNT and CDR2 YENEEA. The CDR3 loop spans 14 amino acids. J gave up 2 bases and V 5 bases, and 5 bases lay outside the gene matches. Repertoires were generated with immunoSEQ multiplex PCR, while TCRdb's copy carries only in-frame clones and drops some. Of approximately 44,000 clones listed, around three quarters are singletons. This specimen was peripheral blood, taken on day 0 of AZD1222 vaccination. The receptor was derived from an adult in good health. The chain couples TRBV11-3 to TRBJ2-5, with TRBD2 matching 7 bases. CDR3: CASSTRTRQETQYF. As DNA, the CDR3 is TGTGCCAGCAGCACCCGGACTAGACAAGAGACCCAGTACTTC.